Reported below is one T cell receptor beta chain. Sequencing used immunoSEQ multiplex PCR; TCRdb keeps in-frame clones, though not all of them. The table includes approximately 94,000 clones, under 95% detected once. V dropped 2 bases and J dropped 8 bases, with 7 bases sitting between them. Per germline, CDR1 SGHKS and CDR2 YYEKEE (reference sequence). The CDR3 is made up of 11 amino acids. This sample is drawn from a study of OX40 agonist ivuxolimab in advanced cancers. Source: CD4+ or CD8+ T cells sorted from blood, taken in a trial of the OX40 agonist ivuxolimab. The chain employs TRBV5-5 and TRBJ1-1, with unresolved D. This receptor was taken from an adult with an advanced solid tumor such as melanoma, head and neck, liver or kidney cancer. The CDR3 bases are TGTGCCAGCAGCTTTGGAGGGGAAGCTTTCTTT. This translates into CASSFGGEAFF.